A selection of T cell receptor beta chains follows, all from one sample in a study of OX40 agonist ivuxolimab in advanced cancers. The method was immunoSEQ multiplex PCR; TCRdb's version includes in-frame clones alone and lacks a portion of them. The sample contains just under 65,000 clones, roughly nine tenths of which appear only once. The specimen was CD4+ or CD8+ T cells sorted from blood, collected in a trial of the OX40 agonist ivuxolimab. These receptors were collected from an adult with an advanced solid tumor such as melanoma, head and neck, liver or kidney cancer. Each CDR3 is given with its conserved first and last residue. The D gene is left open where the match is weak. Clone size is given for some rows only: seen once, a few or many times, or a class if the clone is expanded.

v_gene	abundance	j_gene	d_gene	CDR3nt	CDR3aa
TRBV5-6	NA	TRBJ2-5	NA	TGTGCCAGCACTAAACAAGAGACCCAGTACTTC	CASTKQETQYF
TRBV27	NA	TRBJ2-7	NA	TGTGCCAGCAGTTCCGACGGGACCCCCTGGTACGAGCAGTACTTC	CASSSDGTPWYEQYF
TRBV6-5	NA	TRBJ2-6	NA	TGTGCCAGCACCCTGTTAGGGATTGGGGCCAACGTCCTGACTTTC	CASTLLGIGANVLTF
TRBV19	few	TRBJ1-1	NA	TGTGCCACCGCCTGGGAGAGGTGGGCTTTCTTT	CATAWERWAFF
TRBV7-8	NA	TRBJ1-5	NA	TGTGCCAGCAGCTTGGGGCGGGGCAATAGCAATCAGCCCCAGCATTTT	CASSLGRGNSNQPQHF
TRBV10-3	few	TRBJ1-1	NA	TGTGCCATCAGTGATTCCGGGGATGCTTTCTTT	CAISDSGDAFF
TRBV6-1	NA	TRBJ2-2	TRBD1	TGTGCCAGCCGGGGACAGGGTATTGCCGGGGAGCTGTTTTTT	CASRGQGIAGELFF
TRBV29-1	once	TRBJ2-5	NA	TGCAGCGTTGAATCTGATTTGGGGCGAGCGGAGACCCAGTACTTC	CSVESDLGRAETQYF
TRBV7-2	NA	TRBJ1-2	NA	TGTGCCAGCAGCTTAGAGTTTGGCTTGAGGGAGGCTGGCTACACCTTC	CASSLEFGLREAGYTF
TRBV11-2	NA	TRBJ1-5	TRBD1	TGTGCCAGCAGCTACGCTAGACAGGGGGTCCAGCCCCAGCATTTT	CASSYARQGVQPQHF
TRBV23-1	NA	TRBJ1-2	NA	TGCGCCAGCAGTCTGTTTTGGCGACTCGTCTATGGCTACACCTTC	CASSLFWRLVYGYTF
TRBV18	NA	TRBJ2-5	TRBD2	TGTGCCAGCTCACCCTTGACTAGCGGGAGGTTAGAGACCCAGTACTTC	CASSPLTSGRLETQYF
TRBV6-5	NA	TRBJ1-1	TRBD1	TGTGCCAGCAGGGGGACAGCTAACACTGAAGCTTTCTTT	CASRGTANTEAFF
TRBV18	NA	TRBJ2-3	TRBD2	TGTGCCAGCTCACCACAAAAGCGGGAGGCCACTGAAGATACGCAGTATTTT	CASSPQKREATEDTQYF
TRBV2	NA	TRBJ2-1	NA	TGTGCCAGCAGTGTACGTCCAGCCCCGTCGGGGTTCTTC	CASSVRPAPSGFF